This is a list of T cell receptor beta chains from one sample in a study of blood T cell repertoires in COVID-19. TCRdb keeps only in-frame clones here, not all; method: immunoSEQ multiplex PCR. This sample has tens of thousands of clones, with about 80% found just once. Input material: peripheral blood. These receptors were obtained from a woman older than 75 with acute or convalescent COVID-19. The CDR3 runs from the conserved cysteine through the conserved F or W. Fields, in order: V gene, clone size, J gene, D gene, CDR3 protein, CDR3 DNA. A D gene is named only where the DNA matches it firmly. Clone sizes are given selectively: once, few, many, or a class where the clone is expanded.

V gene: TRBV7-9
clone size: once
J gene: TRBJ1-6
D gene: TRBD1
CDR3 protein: CASSLDPGQLNSPLHF
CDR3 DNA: TGTGCCAGCAGCTTAGATCCGGGACAGCTTAATTCACCCCTCCACTTT

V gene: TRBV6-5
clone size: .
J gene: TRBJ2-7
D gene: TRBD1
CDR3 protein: CASSYSGTGRTYEQYF
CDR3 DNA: TGTGCCAGCAGTTACTCGGGGACAGGGAGGACGTACGAGCAGTACTTC

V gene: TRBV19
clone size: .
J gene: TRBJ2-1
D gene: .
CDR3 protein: CASRTRSSYNEQFF
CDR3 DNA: TGTGCCAGTAGAACGAGGAGCTCCTACAATGAGCAGTTCTTC

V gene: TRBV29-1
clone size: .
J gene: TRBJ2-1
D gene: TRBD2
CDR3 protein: CSAGTRGEQFF
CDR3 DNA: TGCAGCGCCGGGACTAGAGGTGAGCAGTTCTTC

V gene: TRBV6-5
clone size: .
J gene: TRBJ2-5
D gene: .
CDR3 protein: CASTGHQETQYF
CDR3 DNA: TGTGCCAGCACCGGACATCAAGAGACCCAGTACTTC

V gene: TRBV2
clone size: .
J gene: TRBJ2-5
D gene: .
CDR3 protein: CASSEGRQKETQYF
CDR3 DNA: TGTGCCAGCAGTGAAGGGCGACAGAAAGAGACCCAGTACTTC

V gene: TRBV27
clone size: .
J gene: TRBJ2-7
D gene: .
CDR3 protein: CASSLGAWSFEQYF
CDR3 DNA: TGTGCCAGCAGTTTAGGGGCTTGGTCCTTCGAGCAGTACTTC

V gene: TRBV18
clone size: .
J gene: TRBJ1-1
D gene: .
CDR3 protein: CASSPSWNTEAFF
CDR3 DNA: TGTGCCAGCTCACCCAGTTGGAACACTGAAGCTTTCTTT

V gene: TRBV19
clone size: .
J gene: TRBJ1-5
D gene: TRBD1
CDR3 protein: CASSMGQFAQHF
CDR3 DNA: TGTGCCAGTAGTATGGGACAGTTCGCCCAGCATTTT

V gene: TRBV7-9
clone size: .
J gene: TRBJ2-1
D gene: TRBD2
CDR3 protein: CASRPSVGGSEQFF
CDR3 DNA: TGTGCCAGCAGACCAAGTGTGGGAGGGAGTGAGCAGTTCTTC

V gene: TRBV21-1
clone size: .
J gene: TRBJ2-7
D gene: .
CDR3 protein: CASKKTLAGGPGSYEQYF
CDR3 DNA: TGTGCCAGCAAAAAAACACTAGCGGGAGGGCCTGGGTCCTACGAGCAGTACTTC

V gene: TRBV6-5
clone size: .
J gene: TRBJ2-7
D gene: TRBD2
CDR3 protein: CASSYSSRTSGYEQYF
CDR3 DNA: TGTGCCAGCAGTTACTCGAGTCGGACTAGCGGCTACGAGCAGTACTTC

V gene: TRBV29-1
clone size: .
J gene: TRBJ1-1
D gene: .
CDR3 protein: CSVGGPTNTEAFF
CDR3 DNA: TGCAGCGTTGGTGGCCCCACGAACACTGAAGCTTTCTTT

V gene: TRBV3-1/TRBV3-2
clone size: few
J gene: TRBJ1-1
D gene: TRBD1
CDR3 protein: CASSSSSFHRGPNTEAFF
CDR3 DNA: TGTGCCAGCAGCTCTAGTTCCTTCCACAGGGGGCCAAACACTGAAGCTTTCTTT

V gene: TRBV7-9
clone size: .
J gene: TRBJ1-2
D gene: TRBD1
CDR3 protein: CASSLTGFLNYGYTF
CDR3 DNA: TGTGCCAGCAGCCTGACAGGGTTCTTAAACTATGGCTACACCTTC

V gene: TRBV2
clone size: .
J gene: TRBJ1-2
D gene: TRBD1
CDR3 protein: CASRAGGYGYTF
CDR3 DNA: TGTGCCAGCAGGGCAGGGGGCTATGGCTACACCTTC

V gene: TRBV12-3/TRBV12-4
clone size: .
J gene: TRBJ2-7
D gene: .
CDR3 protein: CASSFSGGYEQYF
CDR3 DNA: TGTGCCAGCAGTTTTTCCGGAGGCTACGAGCAGTACTTC

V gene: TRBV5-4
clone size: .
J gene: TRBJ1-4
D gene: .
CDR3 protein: CASSFEQGFEKLFF
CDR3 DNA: TGTGCCAGCAGCTTTGAGCAGGGTTTTGAAAAACTGTTTTTT

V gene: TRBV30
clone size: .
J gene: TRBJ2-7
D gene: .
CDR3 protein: CAWSGWGAYEQYF
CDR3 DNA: TGTGCCTGGAGTGGGTGGGGGGCCTACGAGCAGTACTTC

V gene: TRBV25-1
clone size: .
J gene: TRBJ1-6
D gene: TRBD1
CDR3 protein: CASIPTGRYNSPLHF
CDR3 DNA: TGTGCCAGCATCCCGACAGGGAGGTATAATTCACCCCTCCACTTT

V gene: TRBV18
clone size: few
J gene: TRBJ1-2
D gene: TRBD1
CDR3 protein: CASSPDRDLGYTF
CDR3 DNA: TGTGCCAGCTCCCCGGACAGGGACTTAGGCTACACCTTC

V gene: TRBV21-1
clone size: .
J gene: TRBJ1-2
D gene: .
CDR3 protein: CASSKGETENYGYTF
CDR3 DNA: TGTGCCAGCAGCAAAGGCGAAACTGAGAACTATGGCTACACCTTC

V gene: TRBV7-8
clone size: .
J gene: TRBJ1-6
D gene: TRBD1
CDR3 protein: CASSQTQGWNSPLHF
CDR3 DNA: TGTGCCAGCAGCCAGACACAGGGGTGGAATTCACCCCTCCACTTT

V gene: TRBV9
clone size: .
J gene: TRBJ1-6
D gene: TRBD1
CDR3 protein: CASSVVGTVLNSPLHF
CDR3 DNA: TGTGCCAGCAGCGTAGTTGGGACAGTCCTCAATTCACCCCTCCACTTT

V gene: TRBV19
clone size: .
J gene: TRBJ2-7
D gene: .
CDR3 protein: CASSTPGEYEYEQYF
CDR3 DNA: TGTGCCAGTAGCACTCCCGGAGAATATGAATACGAGCAGTACTTC

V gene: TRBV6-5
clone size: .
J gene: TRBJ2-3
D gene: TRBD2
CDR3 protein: CASSLAGGTDTQYF
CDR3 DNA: TGTGCCAGCAGCCTAGCGGGGGGCACAGATACGCAGTATTTT

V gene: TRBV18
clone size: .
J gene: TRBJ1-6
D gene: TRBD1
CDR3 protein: CASSPRTGGSSPLHF
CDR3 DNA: TGTGCCAGCTCACCTCGGACAGGGGGCAGTTCACCCCTCCACTTT

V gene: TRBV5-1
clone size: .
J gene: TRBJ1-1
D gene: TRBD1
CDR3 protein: CASSWDSQNTEAFF
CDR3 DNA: TGCGCCAGCAGTTGGGACAGCCAGAACACTGAAGCTTTCTTT

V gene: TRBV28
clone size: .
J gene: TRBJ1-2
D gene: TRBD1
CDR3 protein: CASLYRQGWTIGYTF
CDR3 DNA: TGTGCCAGCCTTTACAGACAGGGTTGGACTATCGGCTACACCTTC

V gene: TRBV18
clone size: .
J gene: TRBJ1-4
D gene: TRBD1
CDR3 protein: CASSPGQGGEKLFF
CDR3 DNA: TGTGCCAGCTCACCGGGACAGGGTGGTGAAAAACTGTTTTTT

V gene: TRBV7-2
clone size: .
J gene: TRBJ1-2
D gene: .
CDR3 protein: CASSNSRLGGYTF
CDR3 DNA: TGTGCCAGCAGCAATAGTCGACTTGGTGGCTACACCTTC

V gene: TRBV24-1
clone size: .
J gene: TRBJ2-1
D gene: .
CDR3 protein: CATSDFTQGPEQFF
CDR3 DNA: TGTGCCACCAGTGACTTTACGCAGGGTCCCGAGCAGTTCTTC

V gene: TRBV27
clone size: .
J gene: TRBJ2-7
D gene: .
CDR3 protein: CASSFVVPPYEQYF
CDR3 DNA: TGTGCCAGCAGTTTTGTAGTCCCTCCCTACGAGCAGTACTTC

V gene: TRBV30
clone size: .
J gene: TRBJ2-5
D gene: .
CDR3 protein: CAWSLGGIQETQYF
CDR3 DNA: TGTGCCTGGAGTCTAGGGGGTATCCAAGAGACCCAGTACTTC

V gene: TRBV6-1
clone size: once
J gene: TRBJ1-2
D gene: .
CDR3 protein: CASSEARGNYGYTF
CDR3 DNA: TGTGCCAGCAGTGAAGCCAGGGGTAACTATGGCTACACCTTC

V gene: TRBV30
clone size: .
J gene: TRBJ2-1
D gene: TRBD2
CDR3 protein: CAWSLSGGNEQFF
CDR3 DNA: TGTGCCTGGAGTCTTAGCGGGGGGAATGAGCAGTTCTTC

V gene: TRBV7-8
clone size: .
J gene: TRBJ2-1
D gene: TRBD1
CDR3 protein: CASSPVGTGGNEQFF
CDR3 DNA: TGTGCCAGCAGCCCGGTAGGGACAGGGGGCAATGAGCAGTTCTTC

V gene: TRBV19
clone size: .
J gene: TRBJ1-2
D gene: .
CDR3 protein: CASSTQEGRGYTF
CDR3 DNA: TGTGCCAGTAGTACGCAGGAGGGCCGAGGCTACACCTTC

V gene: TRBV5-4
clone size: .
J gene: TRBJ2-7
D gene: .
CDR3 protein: CASSFTTYEQYF
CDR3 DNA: TGTGCCAGCAGCTTCACTACCTACGAGCAGTACTTC

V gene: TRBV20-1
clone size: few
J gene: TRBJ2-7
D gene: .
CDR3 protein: CSASRTQGSYEQYF
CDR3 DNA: TGCAGTGCTAGTCGAACGCAGGGGTCGTACGAGCAGTACTTC

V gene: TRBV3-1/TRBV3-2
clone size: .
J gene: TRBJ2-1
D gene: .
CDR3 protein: CASSQDQDYYNEQFF
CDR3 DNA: TGTGCCAGCAGCCAAGACCAGGACTACTACAATGAGCAGTTCTTC

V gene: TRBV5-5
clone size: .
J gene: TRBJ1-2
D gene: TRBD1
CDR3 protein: CASSLAPDRPNYGYTF
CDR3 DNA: TGTGCCAGCAGCTTGGCCCCGGACAGGCCCAACTATGGCTACACCTTC

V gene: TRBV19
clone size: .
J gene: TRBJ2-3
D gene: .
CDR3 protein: CASSIMARFTDTQYF
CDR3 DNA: TGTGCCAGTAGTATAATGGCCAGATTCACAGATACGCAGTATTTT

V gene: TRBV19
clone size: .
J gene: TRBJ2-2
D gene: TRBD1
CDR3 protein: CATMQGASGTGELFF
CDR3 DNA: TGTGCCACTATGCAGGGGGCAAGTGGCACCGGGGAGCTGTTTTTT

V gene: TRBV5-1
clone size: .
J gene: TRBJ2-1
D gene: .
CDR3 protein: CASSLVRGMNNEQFF
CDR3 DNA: TGCGCCAGCAGCTTGGTCAGGGGAATGAACAATGAGCAGTTCTTC

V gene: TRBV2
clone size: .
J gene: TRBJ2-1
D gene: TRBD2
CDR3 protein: CASSPRTSGGIEQFF
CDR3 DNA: TGTGCCAGCAGTCCTCGGACTAGCGGGGGAATCGAGCAGTTCTTC

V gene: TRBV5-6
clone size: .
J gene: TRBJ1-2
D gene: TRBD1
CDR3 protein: CASSPRDRGVRGYTF
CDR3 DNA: TGTGCCAGCAGCCCCCGGGACAGGGGGGTGCGTGGCTACACCTTC

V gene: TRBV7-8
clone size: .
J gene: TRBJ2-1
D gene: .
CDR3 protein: CASSLAGARLGEQFF
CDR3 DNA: TGTGCCAGCAGCTTAGCAGGGGCCCGGCTGGGAGAGCAGTTCTTC

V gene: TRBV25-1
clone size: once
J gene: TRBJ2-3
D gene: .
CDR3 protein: CASSEGGRKTSTDTQYF
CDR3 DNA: TGTGCCAGCAGTGAAGGTGGGAGAAAAACTAGCACAGATACGCAGTATTTT

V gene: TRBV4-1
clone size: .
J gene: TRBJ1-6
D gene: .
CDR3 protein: CASSRGQVVYGSPLHF
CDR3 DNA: TGCGCCAGCAGCCGTGGGCAGGTAGTTTATGGATCACCCCTCCACTTT

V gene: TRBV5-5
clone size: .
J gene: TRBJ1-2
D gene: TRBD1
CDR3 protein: CASSHIGTGGRGYTF
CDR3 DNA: TGTGCCAGCAGCCATATAGGGACAGGGGGGAGAGGCTACACCTTC

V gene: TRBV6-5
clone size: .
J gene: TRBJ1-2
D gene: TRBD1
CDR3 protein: CASSYGSPGQTYGYTF
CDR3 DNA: TGTGCCAGCAGTTACGGATCCCCGGGACAGACGTATGGCTACACCTTC

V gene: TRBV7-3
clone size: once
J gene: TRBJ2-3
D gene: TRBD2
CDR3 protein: CASSLGLEGTDTQYF
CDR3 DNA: TGTGCCAGCAGCTTAGGACTAGAAGGCACAGATACGCAGTATTTT

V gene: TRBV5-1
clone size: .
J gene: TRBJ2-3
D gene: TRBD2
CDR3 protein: CASSSGGSTDTQYF
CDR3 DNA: TGCGCCAGCAGTTCGGGGGGTAGCACAGATACGCAGTATTTT

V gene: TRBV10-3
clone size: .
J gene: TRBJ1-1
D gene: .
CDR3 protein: CAISEISQVTEAFF
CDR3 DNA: TGTGCCATCAGCGAGATATCGCAGGTCACTGAAGCTTTCTTT

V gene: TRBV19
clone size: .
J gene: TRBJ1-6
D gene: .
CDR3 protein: CASSPLRSPLHF
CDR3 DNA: TGTGCCAGTAGCCCCTTACGGTCACCCCTCCACTTT

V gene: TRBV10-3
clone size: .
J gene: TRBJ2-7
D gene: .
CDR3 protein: CAISELYEQYF
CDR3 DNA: TGTGCCATCAGTGAGCTCTACGAGCAGTACTTC

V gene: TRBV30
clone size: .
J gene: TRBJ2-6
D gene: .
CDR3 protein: CAWSLRISSGANVLTF
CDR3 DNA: TGTGCCTGGAGCCTCAGGATTAGCTCTGGGGCCAACGTCCTGACTTTC

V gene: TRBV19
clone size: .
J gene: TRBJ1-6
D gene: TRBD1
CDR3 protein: CASRGQGPSYNSPLHF
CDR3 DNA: TGTGCCAGTAGGGGACAGGGACCATCCTATAATTCACCCCTCCACTTT

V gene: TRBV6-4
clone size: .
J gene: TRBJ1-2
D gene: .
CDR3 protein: CASSAQEGEYYGYTF
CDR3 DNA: TGTGCCAGCAGTGCGCAGGAGGGAGAATACTATGGCTACACCTTC